These 28 T cell receptor beta chains were all obtained from the same sample, sequenced in a study of metastatic and nonmetastatic thyroid tumors. TCRdb used MiXCR to call clones anew from the PCR reads. The sample shows about 24,000 clones, 20% to 30% of them seen only once. The entire patient cohort was treatment-naive prior to thyroid surgery. Source material: tumor tissue. All receptors derive from a male donor with papillary thyroid cancer or a benign thyroid nodule (not recorded which). Some clones in this sample may be carry-over from other donors' samples.

This clone was detected ten times or more. V usage is TRBV12-3 or TRBV12-4 and J usage is TRBJ2-4, with TRBD1 matching over 11 bases. This CDR3 is 15 amino acids long. V dropped 7 bases and J dropped 8; count of bases not matched to a gene: 10. Here the CDR3 DNA reads TGTGCCAGCACCATCACCGGGACAGGGGGTCACATTCAGTACTTC. Its protein product is CASTITGTGGHIQYF.

This clone was seen at least ten times. The rearrangement links TRBV12-3 or TRBV12-4 to TRBJ2-4, with D tentatively TRBD1 (6 bases). CDR3 length: 15 amino acids. Trimming removed 5 bases at V and 6 bases at J, with 17 bases between. In nucleotides, the CDR3 is TGTGCCAGCAGTAACCGACAGGCCGCGGGAAACATTCAGTACTTC. It codes for CASSNRQAAGNIQYF.

In its sample, this clone was seen many times. The chain has TRBV11-2 and TRBJ2-7; 11 positions match TRBD2. The CDR3 spans 16 residues. CDR1 and CDR2 from the germline V gene are SGHAT and FQNNGV. V dropped 5 bases and J dropped 3; count of bases not matched to a gene: 9. The CDR3 reads CASSPGASGRSYEQYF. DNA for the CDR3: TGTGCCAGCAGCCCTGGGGCTAGCGGGAGGAGCTACGAGCAGTACTTC. Supplemented by reference TRBV11-2 and TRBJ2-7, the full variable domain reads EAGVAQSPRYKIIEKRQSVAFWCNPISGHATLYWYQQILGQGPKLLIQFQNNGVVDDSQLPKDRFSAERLKGVDSTLKIQPAKLEDSAVYLCASSPGASGRSYEQYFGPGTRLTVT.

This clone was picked up a small number of times. The junction departs from germline at one end; a sequencing error may be responsible. The rearrangement joins TRBV28 to TRBJ2-5; tentative D call: TRBD2 (6 bases). Germline values: CDR1 MDHEN, CDR2 SYDVKM. The CDR3 consists of 17 residues. DNA of the CDR3: TGTGCCAGCAGTCTACTGGGAGAGACCAAAGGACGGGAGACACAGTACTTC. This codes for CASSLLGETKGRETQYF.

This clone was seen ten or more times. V and J are TRBV20-1 and TRBJ1-2; unclear D gene. This CDR3 is 12 amino acids long. V was pared by 2 bases and J by 3 bases, with 7 bases between. The V gene's germline CDR1 is DFQATT and CDR2 SNEGSKA (reference sequence). The CDR3 loop is CSARQEDYGYTF. CDR3 sequence (DNA): TGCAGTGCTAGACAGGAGGACTATGGCTACACCTTC.

This clone was observed many times. A much larger clone differs from this one at a single base, so this may be a read error. Other DNA sequences in the sample encode the same CDR3. This rearrangement joins TRBV9 to TRBJ1-6, with TRBD1 as a possible D gene (6 bases). The CDR3 covers 12 residues. CDR1 is SGDLS and CDR2 is YYNGEE in the germline V gene. The CDR3 is CAGSVGGSPLHF. The DNA of the CDR3 is TGTGCCGGCAGCGTAGGGGGTTCACCCCTCCACTTT.

The sample holds many counts of this clone. This chain uses TRBV7-2 with TRBJ2-2, with 7 bases lining up with TRBD2. This CDR3 spans 15 amino acids. Germline V gene sequence: CDR1 SGHTA, CDR2 FQGNSA. The V segment lost 0 bases and the J segment 5 bases; nucleotides outside the gene matches: 3. The chain's CDR3 is CASSLAPLATGELFF. The CDR3 bases are TGTGCCAGCAGCTTAGCCCCACTAGCGACCGGGGAGCTGTTTTTT.

This clone was detected many times. The V gene is TRBV6-2 or TRBV6-3, the J gene TRBJ2-5, with 7 bases identical to TRBD1. The CDR3 loop spans 14 amino acids. CDR1 is MNHEY and CDR2 is SVGEGT in the germline V gene. The junction had 8 bases not matched to a gene; V was cut back by 5 bases and J by 5 bases. Here the CDR3 DNA reads TGTGCCAGCAGTAGGACAGGCGGTTCCGAGACCCAGTACTTC. Amino acids: CASSRTGGSETQYF.

In its sample, this clone was seen many times. The J gene is TRBJ1-6, the V gene TRBV4-3; maybe TRBD1 (5 bases). Germline-derived CDR1 and CDR2 are LGHNA and YSLEER. V lost 3 bases, J lost 9 bases, and 12 bases lay in between. This CDR3 comprises 14 residues. The CDR3 region has the DNA TGCGCCAGCAGCCAGGATCGCAGGGCTTCACCCCTCCACTTT. Translation gives CASSQDRRASPLHF.

This clone has ten or more counts. The chain combines TRBV7-6 with TRBJ2-3; no definite D call. Germline CDR1 reads SGHVS; CDR2 reads FNYEAQ. V was cut by 1 base and J by 2 bases, with 7 bases left in between. This CDR3 spans 14 amino acids. In DNA, the CDR3 is TGTGCCAGCAGCTTAGAAGGAGCCACAGATACGCAGTATTTT. Residues: CASSLEGATDTQYF.

This clone was counted ten times or more. This chain joins TRBV20-1 and TRBJ2-7, with D unresolved. The V and J ends lost 3 bases and 3 bases respectively, with 15 bases between them. Germline lookup yields CDR1 DFQATT and CDR2 SNEGSKA (reference sequence). This CDR3 is built from 14 residues. The CDR3 DNA is TGCAGTGCTAGCCATGTGGGGTCAAACTACGAGCAGTACTTC. Protein: CSASHVGSNYEQYF.

As for this clone: The missing conserved phenylalanine or tryptophan at the end of this CDR3 makes a read error likely. This rearrangement joins TRBV27 to TRBJ2-7, with TRBD2 matching 7 bases. Germline V lookup: CDR1 MNHEY, CDR2 SMNVEV (reference sequence). V lost 6 bases, J lost 2 bases, and 13 bases stayed unmatched. CDR3 length: 16 residues. The CDR3, as DNA: TGTGCCAGCAGACGGAGTGGGCTAGCGGTTACCTACGAGCAGTACTTG. This gives the protein CASRRSGLAVTYEQYL.

This clone is categorized as medium-sized. The chain carries TRBV6-1 and TRBJ2-1, with a weak D call TRBD2 (5 bases). Per germline, CDR1 MNHNS and CDR2 SASEGT. The length of the CDR3 is 13 residues. Trimming cost V 5 bases and J 8 bases, with 13 bases left between them. In DNA, the CDR3 is TGTGCCAGCAGTCTTTCTAGCAGAGATGAGCAGTTCTTC. Protein product: CASSLSSRDEQFF.

The chain is built from TRBV28 and TRBJ1-2, with 7 nucleotides matching TRBD1. With V trimmed by 2 bases and J by 4 bases, 1 base remained unmatched. This CDR3 is 13 amino acids long. Germline CDR1 MDHEN, CDR2 SYDVKM. CDR3 residues: CASSLRGPYGYTF. The CDR3 DNA reads as TGTGCCAGCAGTTTAAGGGGGCCCTATGGCTACACCTTC.

This clone was counted only a few times. V and J are TRBV6-5 and TRBJ1-2; TRBD1 is a possible D gene (5 bases). CDR1 MNHEY and CDR2 SVGAGI come from the germline V gene. This CDR3 contains 15 residues. V lost 2 bases and J 0 bases, leaving 10 bases between the germline ends. The CDR3 reads CASSYQGNANYGYTF. DNA of the CDR3: TGTGCCAGCAGTTACCAGGGAAATGCTAACTATGGCTACACCTTC.

The chain has TRBV7-9 and TRBJ2-3; D is unresolved. From germline, CDR1 is SEHNR and CDR2 FQNEAQ (reference sequence). The CDR3 length is 13 residues. Trimming left V 4 bases short and J 2 bases short, with 7 bases between. The CDR3 nucleotides read TGTGCCAGCAGCTCTCCTATCACAGATACGCAGTATTTT. Its translation: CASSSPITDTQYF.

The chain is built from TRBV20-1 and TRBJ2-1; possible D gene TRBD1, 6 bases. The CDR3 has 16 residues. Looked up from germline, CDR1 is DFQATT and CDR2 is SNEGSKA (reference sequence). V was shortened by 2 bases and J by 8 bases, with 22 bases between the two germline ends. The CDR3 DNA reads TGCAGTGCTAGAAAGGTACAGGGTACCCCCCAGTATGAGCAGTTCTTC. This encodes CSARKVQGTPQYEQFF.

A remark on this clone: An end of the junction differs from the germline gene, which may be a read error. V gene TRBV10-3 combines with J gene TRBJ1-1, with D possibly being TRBD1 (5 bases). The CDR3 is made up of 12 amino acids. Germline CDR1 ENHRY, CDR2 SYGVKD. CDR3 loop: CAIEGLDTGAFF. As DNA, the CDR3 is TGTGCCATCGAGGGCCTGGACACTGGAGCTTTCTTT.

The V gene is TRBV27, the J gene TRBJ2-6; the D gene is possibly TRBD1 (5 bases). Trimming shortened V by 7 bases and J by 1 base, and 26 bases separated the two germline ends. Germline V CDR1 and CDR2: MNHEY, SMNVEV (reference sequence). The CDR3 has 20 amino acids. The CDR3, as DNA: TGTGCCAGCATCAAAAAGGGGTACCTATTTACTCTTTCTGGGGCCAACGTCCTGACTTTC. Translated: CASIKKGYLFTLSGANVLTF. Full variable domain (remainder filled in from reference TRBV27 and TRBJ2-6): EAQVTQNPRYLITVTGKKLTVTCSQNMNHEYMSWYRQDPGLGLRQIYYSMNVEVTDKGDVPEGYKVSRKEKRNFPLILESPSPNQTSLYFCASIKKGYLFTLSGANVLTFGAGSRLTVL.

In this sample, this clone turned up many times. CDR3 sequence: CATSDPGAYEQYF. CDR3 nucleotides: TGTGCCACCAGTGACCCGGGGGCCTACGAGCAGTACTTC. The chain has TRBV24-1 and TRBJ2-7, with D possibly TRBD2 on 6 matching bases. Trimming removed 4 bases from V and 2 bases from J, with 8 bases in between. Germline V gene lookup returns CDR1 KGHDR and CDR2 SFDVKD. The CDR3 runs 13 residues.

Turning to this clone: A much larger clone lies a single base off, so this may be a read error. The chain links TRBV7-2 to TRBJ1-5; D is uncertain. Trimming removed 5 bases from V and 4 bases from J, with 15 bases in between. From germline, CDR1 is SGHTA and CDR2 FQGNSA. The CDR3 sequence is 15 residues long. The CDR3 spells CASSLAASRNQPQHF. The DNA of the CDR3 is TGTGCCAGCAGCCTCGCAGCGTCGAGAAATCAGCCCCAGCATTTT.

This clone ranks as medium-sized (0.01 to 0.1%). The chain has TRBV6-1 and TRBJ2-1; 12 bases fit TRBD2. The V gene end was trimmed by 6 bases and the J gene end by 6 bases; junction bases not matched to a gene: 0. Germline V gene lookup returns CDR1 MNHNS and CDR2 SASEGT. This CDR3 region has 13 residues. CDR3 residues: CASRTSGSNEQFF. DNA of the CDR3: TGTGCCAGCAGGACTAGCGGGAGCAATGAGCAGTTCTTC.

Points on this clone: A read error may explain this, as a much larger clone is one base away. The chain joins TRBV3-1 to TRBJ1-5; 7 positions agree with TRBD1. The CDR3 totals 15 residues. Germline CDR1 is LGHDT and CDR2 is YNNKEL (reference sequence). V trimming: 4 bases; J trimming: 6 bases; junction bases outside the gene matches: 9. The CDR3 reads CASSRGQVGGQPQHF. The CDR3 DNA follows: TGTGCCAGCAGCCGAGGACAGGTCGGAGGTCAGCCCCAGCATTTT.

This clone is medium-sized within its sample. V usage is TRBV24-1 and J usage is TRBJ2-7; tentatively, D is TRBD1 (5 bases). Germline lookup yields CDR1 KGHDR and CDR2 SFDVKD. V lost 6 bases, J lost 0 bases, and 5 bases lay in between. This CDR3 comprises 12 residues. CDR3 loop: CATSQGSYEQYF. The CDR3 DNA is TGTGCCACCAGTCAGGGCTCCTACGAGCAGTACTTC.

The V call is TRBV20-1, the J call TRBJ2-3, with 9 bases matching TRBD2. Germline V gives CDR1 DFQATT, CDR2 SNEGSKA (reference sequence). V lost 3 bases, J lost 7 bases, and 8 bases stayed unmatched. The CDR3 extends over 14 amino acids. The CDR3 spells CSASPTSSGNTQYF. Written as DNA, the CDR3 is TGCAGTGCTAGCCCTACCTCTAGCGGGAATACGCAGTATTTT.

This clone was detected many times. This chain joins TRBV27 and TRBJ2-3; tentatively, D is TRBD2 (6 bases). Trimming took 7 bases from V and 0 from J, leaving 20 bases between them. Germline V gene data show CDR1 as MNHEY and CDR2 as SMNVEV (reference sequence). CDR3 size: 17 residues. For the CDR3, the DNA is TGTGCCAGCAAGGCGCCCCGTGAGGCGGGGAGCACAGATACGCAGTATTTT. Protein: CASKAPREAGSTDTQYF.

This clone was seen only a few times. Being one base from a much bigger clone, this may be a read error. The chain combines TRBV15 with TRBJ2-1; D is perhaps TRBD2 (6 bases). Trimming removed 0 bases from V and 7 bases from J, with 16 bases in between. This CDR3 is 16 amino acids long. CDR1 and CDR2 (germline): LNHNV, YYDKDF (reference sequence). CDR3 coding DNA: TGTGCCACCAGCAGAGATCCTAGCGTGAGGTCGAATGAGCAGTTCTTC. Encoded protein: CATSRDPSVRSNEQFF.

This clone appeared many times. V is TRBV3-1 and J is TRBJ1-5, with 8 bases identical to TRBD1. Trimming took 1 base from V and 2 from J; bases not matched to a gene: 1. The germline V gene encodes CDR1 LGHDT and CDR2 YNNKEL (reference sequence). The CDR3 has 15 residues. In nucleotides, the CDR3 is TGTGCCAGCAGCCAAGGGGGACAGGGCAATCAGCCCCAGCATTTT. This translates into CASSQGGQGNQPQHF.